This T cell receptor (beta chain) was sequenced for a study of T cell responses to AZD1222 COVID-19 vaccine. Whole-study findings and limits: Spike was spanned by vaccine-associated CD4 TCRs, which were dominant at 160-218 and 743-854.

This CDR3 spans 17 amino acids. V dropped 5 bases and J dropped 0; count of bases not matched to a gene: 10. From germline, CDR1 is LNHDA and CDR2 SQIVND (reference sequence). About this clone: Its antigen is not identified.

The data were produced by immunoSEQ multiplex PCR, yet TCRdb's version contains in-frame clones alone and is incomplete. Counted here are about 120,000 clones, about nine tenths occurring once; the ten biggest clones make up 11% to 15%. The chain combines TRBV19 with TRBJ1-5; 7 bases are a match to TRBD1. The sample consisted of peripheral blood, taken on day 0 of AZD1222 vaccination. The TCR comes from an adult in good health. The CDR3 DNA sequence: TGTGCCAGTAGTCCCTCACTCGGACAGGATAGCAATCAGCCCCAGCATTTT. It encodes CASSPSLGQDSNQPQHF. Variable domain in full (rest from reference TRBV19 and TRBJ1-5): DGGITQSPKYLFRKEGQNVTLSCEQNLNHDAMYWYRQDPGQGLRLIYYSQIVNDFQKGDIAEGYSVSREKKESFPLTVTSAQKNPTAFYLCASSPSLGQDSNQPQHFGDGTRLSIL.